These T cell receptor beta chains were read from a single sample in a study of cytomegalovirus exposure and HLA in healthy donors. The protocol was immunoSEQ multiplex PCR, while the TCRdb copy is restricted to in-frame clones and leaves out a portion. Here the sample spans some 130,000 clones, nearly 80% being singletons. Sequenced material: PBMCs. These TCRs come from a man aged 25-45 years in good health and CMV-seronegative. Both conserved end residues are part of each CDR3. Each record gives: D gene, V gene, J gene, clone size, CDR3 DNA, CDR3 protein. D genes are given only for firm matches. A clone size is listed for some rows: how often the clone was seen (once, few, many), or a class if it is expanded.

>NA|TRBV5-1|TRBJ2-1|once
TGCGCCAGCTCACGGGAGAGCTCCTACAATGAGCAGTTCTTC
CASSRESSYNEQFF
>NA|TRBV7-2|TRBJ1-2|NA
TGTGCCAGCAGCTTTCAGAGGGAAAACTATGGCTACACCTTC
CASSFQRENYGYTF
>NA|TRBV6-5|TRBJ1-2|few
TGTGCCGTAGGGGGGGTTCATAACTATGGCTACACCTTC
CAVGGVHNYGYTF
>NA|TRBV27|TRBJ1-2|NA
TGTGCCAGCAGTTTGAATCCCCAGATCTATGGCTACACCTTC
CASSLNPQIYGYTF
>TRBD2|TRBV7-7|TRBJ2-5|NA
TGTGCCAGCAGCCCAAACATAGCGGGAGTGGAGACCCAGTACTTC
CASSPNIAGVETQYF
>TRBD2|TRBV5-1|TRBJ2-3|NA
TGCGCCAGCAGCTTGGCCCTAGCGGGCACAGATACGCAGTATTTT
CASSLALAGTDTQYF
>NA|TRBV7-8|TRBJ2-2|NA
TGTGCCAGCAGCTTATGGGGGCTCAACACCGGGGAGCTGTTTTTT
CASSLWGLNTGELFF
>NA|TRBV5-1|TRBJ2-7|NA
TGCGCCAGCACCTCGAGAGGGACATCTAACTACGAGCAGTACTTC
CASTSRGTSNYEQYF
>NA|TRBV27|TRBJ2-3|NA
TGTGCCAGCAGTTTTCGCGGGTGGGGCACAGATACGCAGTATTTT
CASSFRGWGTDTQYF
>NA|TRBV19|TRBJ1-1|NA
TGTGCCAGTAGTATTGATCCAGGGGTTTCCACTGAAGCTTTCTTT
CASSIDPGVSTEAFF
>TRBD2|TRBV5-1|TRBJ2-7|NA
TGCGCCAGCAGCGCGTCCGGGACTAGCGTATCCTACGAGCAGTACTTC
CASSASGTSVSYEQYF
>NA|TRBV18|TRBJ1-1|few
TGTGCCAGCTCACCACAATCCGTGAACACTGAAGCTTTCTTT
CASSPQSVNTEAFF
>TRBD1|TRBV18|TRBJ1-5|once
TGTGCCAGCTCACCAACACAGGGGGCTGGGCAGCCCCAGCATTTT
CASSPTQGAGQPQHF
>NA|TRBV27|TRBJ2-1|NA
TGTGCCAGCAGTCCACGGAGGGGCCTTGAGTCAGAGCAGTTCTTC
CASSPRRGLESEQFF
>TRBD1|TRBV27|TRBJ1-5|NA
TGTGCCAGCCGAACAGGGGGCCGGAGCAATCAGCCCCAGCATTTT
CASRTGGRSNQPQHF
>NA|TRBV7-2|TRBJ1-5|NA
TGTGCCAGCAGCTTAGCGCAGGGAGGCAGCAATCAGCCCCAGCATTTT
CASSLAQGGSNQPQHF
>NA|TRBV19|TRBJ2-4|few
TGTGCCAGTAGTGAGGCTAGCACCTCAGCCAAAAACATTCAGTACTTC
CASSEASTSAKNIQYF
>TRBD2|TRBV7-2|TRBJ2-3|NA
TGTGCCAGCACCCGACTAGCCCGAACCACAGATACGCAGTATTTT
CASTRLARTTDTQYF
>NA|TRBV18|TRBJ1-1|NA
TGTGCCAGCTCACTCCTTCGGGACACTGAAGCTTTCTTT
CASSLLRDTEAFF
>TRBD2|TRBV29-1|TRBJ2-7|NA
TGCAGCGTGAGGGCCGGGGGAGGCGCGGGAGGTGCCTACGAGCAGTACTTC
CSVRAGGGAGGAYEQYF
>NA|TRBV5-1|TRBJ1-1|few
TGCGCCACACGACAAGGAGGGCGTACTGAAGCTTTCTTT
CATRQGGRTEAFF
>TRBD1|TRBV5-6|TRBJ1-1|NA
TGTGCCAGCAGCTTGCCGGGACAGGGGACTGAAGCTTTCTTT
CASSLPGQGTEAFF
>NA|TRBV7-2|TRBJ1-2|NA
TGTGCCAGCAGCTCGGTTTCAGGGGCAGCTGTTTACTATGGCTACACCTTC
CASSSVSGAAVYYGYTF
>NA|TRBV21-1|TRBJ1-2|NA
TGTGCCAGCAGCTACATGGGGGGGAGTGGAGGGAATGGCTACACCTTC
CASSYMGGSGGNGYTF
>TRBD1|TRBV30|TRBJ1-6|NA
TGTGCCTGGAGTGTACAGGGGTTGAGAGGGACCCTCCACTTT
CAWSVQGLRGTLHF
>NA|TRBV9|TRBJ2-5|few
TGTGCCAGCAGCGTAGATCCGACAGAAGTCCAAGAGACCCAGTACTTC
CASSVDPTEVQETQYF
>TRBD1|TRBV27|TRBJ1-4|NA
TGTGCCAGCAGGGGGACAGCAACTAATGAAAAACTGTTTTTT
CASRGTATNEKLFF
>NA|TRBV7-8|TRBJ1-5|NA
TGTGCCAGCAGCCCACGATTGGAGGCCAGGGGTCAGCCCCAGCATTTT
CASSPRLEARGQPQHF
>TRBD1|TRBV9|TRBJ1-4|NA
TGTGCCAGCACCGTCGGGACAGGGGGTAATGAAAAACTGTTTTTT
CASTVGTGGNEKLFF
>NA|TRBV23-1|TRBJ2-7|NA
TGCGCCAGCTCCCAGTCCCCCAGGGTCTCCTACGAGCAGTACTTC
CASSQSPRVSYEQYF
>TRBD2|TRBV7-6|TRBJ2-2|NA
TGTGCCAGCAGCTTAGGTCTAGCGGGAGTACATCCCGCCGGGGAGCTGTTTTTT
CASSLGLAGVHPAGELFF
>TRBD1|TRBV7-2|TRBJ1-1|NA
TGTGCCAGTCGACAGGGACCGAACACTGAAGCTTTCTTT
CASRQGPNTEAFF
>NA|TRBV7-6|TRBJ1-4|NA
TGTGCCAGCAGCTTAGCGCCATCGGAACTGTTTTTT
CASSLAPSELFF
>TRBD1|TRBV28|TRBJ1-5|NA
TGTGCCAGCAGTTTTCAGGGGGCAGATAGCAATCAGCCCCAGCATTTT
CASSFQGADSNQPQHF
>TRBD1|TRBV5-4|TRBJ1-2|few
TGTGCCAGCAGCTTAGGGACAGTCAACTATGGCTACACCTTC
CASSLGTVNYGYTF
>NA|TRBV28|TRBJ2-7|NA
TGTGCCAGCAGTTCCCCCCCGGTCGGCGAGCAGTACTTC
CASSSPPVGEQYF
>NA|TRBV28|TRBJ1-6|NA
TGTGCCAGCAGTTCCTCGGGACTGTTCAATTCACCCCTCCACTTT
CASSSSGLFNSPLHF
>NA|TRBV5-8|TRBJ1-4|NA
TGTGCCAGCAGCTTTCTTATGCCGGTGTCCGAAAAACTGTTTTTT
CASSFLMPVSEKLFF
>TRBD1|TRBV5-1|TRBJ2-1|NA
TGCGCCAAAGGACAGGGAGTTTCCTACAATGAGCAGTTCTTC
CAKGQGVSYNEQFF
>NA|TRBV30|TRBJ2-2|NA
TGTGCCTGGACCTCTCGCGGGGAGCTGTTTTTT
CAWTSRGELFF
>NA|TRBV5-1|TRBJ1-4|NA
TGCGCCAGCAGCTATCAGGGGAGTGGTGAAAAACTGTTTTTT
CASSYQGSGEKLFF
>TRBD2|TRBV28|TRBJ2-3|NA
TGTGCCAGCAGTACTAGCGGGCCTAATACGCAGTATTTT
CASSTSGPNTQYF
>NA|TRBV6-5|TRBJ1-2|NA
TGTGCCACCCGGACAGTCTATGGCTACACCTTC
CATRTVYGYTF
>TRBD2|TRBV6-1|TRBJ2-1|NA
TGTGCCAGCAGTGAAGGGCTAGCGGGTGTCTACAATGAGCAGTTCTTC
CASSEGLAGVYNEQFF
>NA|TRBV19|TRBJ1-1|NA
TGTGCCAGTAGTTTAATGAACACTGAAGCTTTCTTT
CASSLMNTEAFF
>TRBD2|TRBV5-4|TRBJ2-3|NA
TGTGCCAGCAGTTATAGCGGGGGATACACAGATACGCAGTATTTT
CASSYSGGYTDTQYF
>TRBD1|TRBV5-1|TRBJ1-5|few
TGCGCCAGCAGCTTGGGGGACAGCCTCAATCAGCCCCAGCATTTT
CASSLGDSLNQPQHF
>TRBD1|TRBV6-1|TRBJ1-4|NA
TGTGCCAGCAGTGAAACAGGGGGTACGGGAAAACTGTTTTTT
CASSETGGTGKLFF
>NA|TRBV6-5|TRBJ1-2|NA
TGTGCCAGCAGTTACTCAACAGCATCCAGGCATGGCTACACCTTC
CASSYSTASRHGYTF